These T cell receptor beta chains were read from a single sample in a study of shared clonotypes between healthy human individuals. Method: immunoSEQ multiplex PCR; TCRdb's copy keeps in-frame clones and lacks some. The table includes millions of clones, about 95% detected once. Sample: naive CD8+ T cells sorted from blood. These receptors came from a man between 18 and 29 years old in good health. CDR3s include the opening cysteine and the closing phenylalanine or tryptophan. D genes are given only for firm matches. Clone size is given for some rows only: seen once, a few or many times, or a class if the clone is expanded.

CDR3 | DNA | D | length | V | size | J
CASSPAGTSSYEQYF | TGTGCCAGTAGTCCCGCCGGGACTAGCAGTTACGAGCAGTACTTC | TRBD2 | 15 | TRBV19 | NA | TRBJ2-7
CASSYLSIGTDTQYF | TGTGCCAGCAGTTACCTATCGATCGGGACAGATACGCAGTATTTT | NA | 15 | TRBV6-6 | NA | TRBJ2-3
CAISDHLLGNSPLHF | TGTGCCATCAGTGATCACCTTCTCGGGAATTCACCCCTCCACTTT | NA | 15 | TRBV10-3 | NA | TRBJ1-6
CASSSLGRGLSLYEQYF | TGTGCCAGCAGTTCATTGGGCCGGGGGCTGTCTCTATACGAGCAGTACTTC | NA | 17 | TRBV27 | NA | TRBJ2-7
CASSPGTGPYEQYF | TGTGCCAGCAGCCCCGGGACAGGGCCCTACGAGCAGTACTTC | TRBD1 | 14 | TRBV7-9 | NA | TRBJ2-7
CASSPRVEGSASYNEQFF | TGTGCTAGCAGCCCCCGGGTGGAGGGTAGCGCAAGCTACAATGAGCAGTTCTTC | NA | 18 | TRBV7-7 | NA | TRBJ2-1
CASSFEQNTEAFF | TGTGCCAGCAGCTTTGAACAGAACACTGAAGCTTTCTTT | NA | 13 | TRBV5-4 | NA | TRBJ1-1
CASSRGQDYTDTQYF | TGTGCCAGCAGTCGAGGACAGGACTACACAGATACGCAGTATTTT | NA | 15 | TRBV6-5 | NA | TRBJ2-3
CASSQDREGEKLFF | TGTGCCAGCAGTCAGGACAGGGAGGGAGAAAAACTGTTTTTT | TRBD1 | 14 | TRBV6-5 | NA | TRBJ1-4
CASSWNGPSNEQFF | TGCGCCAGCAGCTGGAACGGACCTAGCAATGAGCAGTTCTTC | NA | 14 | TRBV5-1 | NA | TRBJ2-1
CASRLYGRNVIGTNTEAFF | TGTGCCAGCAGACTATACGGCCGCAACGTAATAGGAACGAACACTGAAGCTTTCTTT | NA | 19 | TRBV7-2 | NA | TRBJ1-1
CASAITGSTNEKLFF | TGTGCCAGCGCTATAACAGGTTCAACTAATGAAAAACTGTTTTTT | NA | 15 | TRBV9 | NA | TRBJ1-4
CASSLRQNTGELFF | TGCGCCAGCAGCCTCCGACAGAACACCGGGGAGCTGTTTTTT | NA | 14 | TRBV4-1 | NA | TRBJ2-2
CASSSTTGNSGYTF | TGTGCCAGCAGCTCGACGACAGGGAACTCTGGCTACACCTTC | TRBD1 | 14 | TRBV7-9 | NA | TRBJ1-2
CASRPGQPNEKLFF | TGTGCCAGCAGACCCGGACAGCCGAATGAAAAACTGTTTTTT | NA | 14 | TRBV2 | NA | TRBJ1-4
CASSFGNEQFF | TGTGCCAGCAGCTTTGGCAATGAGCAGTTCTTC | NA | 11 | TRBV27 | NA | TRBJ2-1
CASSGPQEVHTF | TGTGCCAGCAGCGGCCCCCAGGAGGTTCACACCTTC | NA | 12 | TRBV9 | NA | TRBJ1-2
CASSEAVSSSYEQYF | TGTGCCAGCAGTGAAGCGGTGTCGTCTTCCTACGAGCAGTACTTC | NA | 15 | TRBV2 | once | TRBJ2-7
CASSLAWTDTDTQYF | TGTGCCAGCAGCTTAGCGTGGACAGACACAGATACGCAGTATTTT | NA | 15 | TRBV7-9 | NA | TRBJ2-3
CASNVAGAYNEQFF | TGTGCCAGCAACGTAGCGGGTGCCTACAATGAGCAGTTCTTC | TRBD2 | 14 | TRBV5-4 | NA | TRBJ2-1
CASSLAGSLNQPQHF | TGTGCCAGCAGCTTAGCTGGCAGCCTTAATCAGCCCCAGCATTTT | NA | 15 | TRBV7-9 | NA | TRBJ1-5
CASSPVGGEGAEQFF | TGTGCTAGCAGCCCAGTCGGGGGAGAAGGAGCTGAGCAGTTCTTC | NA | 15 | TRBV7-7 | once | TRBJ2-1
CASSQDETEAFF | TGCGCCAGCAGCCAAGATGAGACGGAAGCTTTCTTT | NA | 12 | TRBV4-3 | NA | TRBJ1-1
CASSLGVGAANQPQHF | TGTGCCAGCAGCCTGGGGGTAGGGGCCGCCAATCAGCCCCAGCATTTT | NA | 16 | TRBV5-6 | NA | TRBJ1-5
CASSIFSGFTGELFF | TGTGCCAGCAGCATTTTCTCGGGGTTCACCGGGGAGCTGTTTTTT | NA | 15 | TRBV21-1 | NA | TRBJ2-2
CASSPGGPGYTEAFF | TGTGCCAGCAGTCCTGGGGGTCCCGGCTACACTGAAGCTTTCTTT | NA | 15 | TRBV27 | NA | TRBJ1-1
CASSLGAQYNEQFF | TGTGCCAGCAGCTTGGGCGCACAGTACAATGAGCAGTTCTTC | NA | 14 | TRBV5-6 | NA | TRBJ2-1
CASTTQGIGELFF | TGTGCCAGCACCACCCAGGGGATCGGGGAGCTGTTTTTT | NA | 13 | TRBV27 | NA | TRBJ2-2
CASSQESRSYTDTQYF | TGTGCCAGCAGCCAAGAGAGCAGGTCGTACACAGATACGCAGTATTTT | NA | 16 | TRBV4-2 | NA | TRBJ2-3
CASNDMDVVWNTGELFF | TGTGCCAGCAATGACATGGATGTAGTATGGAACACCGGGGAGCTGTTTTTT | NA | 17 | TRBV6-1 | NA | TRBJ2-2
CASSVSGTGDYEQYF | TGTGCCAGCAGCGTATCCGGGACAGGGGATTACGAGCAGTACTTC | TRBD1 | 15 | TRBV9 | once | TRBJ2-7
CASSFSLRRHTDTQYF | TGTGCCAGCAGCTTCTCCTTGCGGCGCCACACAGATACGCAGTATTTT | NA | 16 | TRBV13 | NA | TRBJ2-3
CASSYYRGMNTEAFF | TGTGCCAGCAGTTACTATAGGGGGATGAACACTGAAGCTTTCTTT | NA | 15 | TRBV6-5 | NA | TRBJ1-1
CASSQVTGLPGSTIYF | TGCGCCAGCAGCCAAGTTACCGGGCTCCCGGGTTCCACCATATATTTT | NA | 16 | TRBV4-1 | NA | TRBJ1-3
CASSGGFEMNTEAFF | TGTGCCAGTAGTGGGGGATTTGAGATGAACACTGAAGCTTTCTTT | NA | 15 | TRBV19 | once | TRBJ1-1
CASSYTLTGVETQYF | TGTGCCAGCAGTTACACCTTGACAGGGGTTGAGACCCAGTACTTC | TRBD1 | 15 | TRBV6-5 | once | TRBJ2-5
CASSWRGSDTQYF | TGTGCCAGCAGTTGGCGGGGATCAGATACGCAGTATTTT | NA | 13 | TRBV6-6 | NA | TRBJ2-3
CASSTDSGGWETQYF | TGTGCCAGTAGTACGGATAGCGGGGGTTGGGAGACCCAGTACTTC | TRBD2 | 15 | TRBV19 | NA | TRBJ2-5
CASSLNGVSYNEQFF | TGTGCCAGCAGTTTAAACGGGGTCTCCTACAATGAGCAGTTCTTC | NA | 15 | TRBV28 | NA | TRBJ2-1
CASSPQAGAYEQYF | TGTGCCAGCAGCCCCCAAGCGGGAGCCTACGAGCAGTACTTC | TRBD2 | 14 | TRBV9 | NA | TRBJ2-7
CATGALALPGEQYF | TGTGCCACCGGAGCCCTAGCATTACCGGGGGAGCAGTACTTC | NA | 14 | TRBV19 | NA | TRBJ2-7
CASSPWGPMNTEAFF | TGTGCCAGCAGCCCCTGGGGCCCCATGAACACTGAAGCTTTCTTT | NA | 15 | TRBV7-9 | once | TRBJ1-1
CASSLGKGVLGTDTQYF | TGTGCCAGCAGCTTGGGAAAAGGGGTTTTAGGCACAGATACGCAGTATTTT | NA | 17 | TRBV5-4 | NA | TRBJ2-3
CASSTGQPTNTEAFF | TGTGCCAGCAGCACGGGACAGCCGACGAACACTGAAGCTTTCTTT | TRBD1 | 15 | TRBV5-6 | NA | TRBJ1-1
CAWSPSPNTDTQYF | TGTGCCTGGAGCCCCTCCCCTAACACAGATACGCAGTATTTT | NA | 14 | TRBV30 | NA | TRBJ2-3
CASSLGADSGNTIYF | TGTGCCAGCAGTCTAGGGGCAGATTCTGGAAACACCATATATTTT | NA | 15 | TRBV7-9 | NA | TRBJ1-3
CASSRGGRTYEQYF | TGTGCCAGCAGCCGAGGGGGCAGAACCTACGAGCAGTACTTC | TRBD1 | 14 | TRBV11-2 | NA | TRBJ2-7
CASSLSTDYEQYF | TGTGCCAGCAGCTTATCGACAGACTACGAGCAGTACTTC | NA | 13 | TRBV5-4 | NA | TRBJ2-7